A single sample gave rise to the 5 T cell receptor beta chains below, sequenced in a study of control samples from healthy donors and cancer patients. Produced via immunoSEQ multiplex PCR; TCRdb's table is partial and in-frame only. The sample yields 100,000 to 150,000 clones, about 90% seen once. Sequencing was performed on blood. These receptors all stem from a man aged 18 to 29 in good health.

The J gene is TRBJ2-4, the V gene TRBV19; D is undetermined. CDR1 is LNHDA, CDR2 SQIVND, per germline (reference sequence). The CDR3 is 16 residues long. Trimming took 1 base from V and 2 from J, leaving 12 bases between them. Here the CDR3 reads CASSIAPLGPKNIQYF. CDR3 DNA: TGTGCCAGTAGTATAGCTCCGTTAGGCCCCAAAAACATTCAGTACTTC.

This chain connects TRBV5-1 to TRBJ1-2, with no clear D. The CDR3 consists of 14 residues. V lost 0 bases and J 4 bases, leaving 10 bases between the germline ends. The germline gives CDR1 SGHRS, CDR2 YFSETQ. As DNA, the CDR3 is TGCGCCAGCAGCTTGGAGAAGTCAGTCTATGGCTACACCTTC. Translated: CASSLEKSVYGYTF.

The V gene is TRBV9, the J gene TRBJ2-1; TRBD2 matches 8 bases. The CDR3 totals 15 residues. V shed 3 bases and J 1 base; nucleotides not matched to a gene: 3. CDR1 is SGDLS, CDR2 YYNGEE, per germline. This CDR3 reads CASSAGLGSYNEQFF. In DNA form, the CDR3 reads TGTGCCAGCAGCGCGGGACTAGGTTCCTACAATGAGCAGTTCTTC.

As concerns this clone: The germline gene is not matched at one end of the junction; a read error may be the cause. The chain uses TRBV6-5 and TRBJ1-1; D gene ambiguous. The germline V gene encodes CDR1 MNHEY and CDR2 SVGAGI. This CDR3 comprises 14 residues. The CDR3 sequence: CASSYGSLNTGAFF. In nucleotides, the CDR3 is TGTGCCAGCAGTTACGGGTCCTTGAACACTGGAGCTTTCTTT.

The chain has TRBV29-1 and TRBJ1-1; D might be TRBD1 (5 bases). V dropped 4 bases and J dropped 1 base, with 28 bases sitting between them. This CDR3 has 19 amino acids. Germline CDR1 is SQVTM and CDR2 is ANQGSEA. As DNA, the CDR3 is TGCAGCGTTGTAAATTTGTGGGACTCCAACCCGCGGGCGAACACTGAAGCTTTCTTT. Translated: CSVVNLWDSNPRANTEAFF.